This T cell receptor (beta chain) was found in a study of shared clonotypes between healthy human individuals. Every one of the donors was a Caucasian adult that lived in Nashville, Tennessee. Here immunoSEQ multiplex PCR was the method, and the copy in TCRdb shows in-frame clones only, minus some. The table has 1.4 million or so clones, approximately 98.5% seen once. Sequencing was performed on naive CD4+ T cells sorted from blood. Stated subset: CD45RA+ positively selected. This clonotype originated in a man aged 30 to 45 in good health.

The CDR3 region has the DNA TGTGCCAGCAGACCAAGGGGACTAGCGGAGAGCACAGATACGCAGTATTTT. Amino acid sequence: CASRPRGLAESTDTQYF. J is TRBJ2-3 and V is TRBV7-8, with 11 bases identical to TRBD2. With V trimmed by 6 bases and J by 0 bases, 8 bases remained unmatched. Germline V gene lookup returns CDR1 SGHVS and CDR2 FQNEAQ. This CDR3 is 17 amino acids long.